Presented here are 22 T cell receptor beta chains from one specimen sequenced in a study of shared clonotypes between healthy human individuals. Clones were sequenced by immunoSEQ multiplex PCR, and TCRdb holds only the in-frame ones, with some missing. The sample holds about 490,000 clones, roughly 85% seen once. Sample: PBMCs. The source of these receptors is a woman in her thirties or forties in good health. Some clones in this sample may be carry-over from other donors' samples.

The chain links TRBV2 to TRBJ2-7, with a possible D match to TRBD2 (5 bases). Per the germline V gene, CDR1 is SNHLY and CDR2 is FYNNEI. V lost 2 bases, J lost 0 bases, and 8 bases lay in between. The CDR3 has 14 residues. DNA for the CDR3: TGTGCCAGCAGTGAAATTGGGAGCTCCTACGAGCAGTACTTC. This encodes CASSEIGSSYEQYF.

This rearrangement joins TRBV19 to TRBJ2-1; 9 bases agree with TRBD2. Losses at the gene ends were 4 bases for V and 3 bases for J; bases not matched to a gene: 10. The germline gives CDR1 LNHDA, CDR2 SQIVND (reference sequence). There are 17 residues in the CDR3. CDR3 nucleotides: TGTGCCAGTAGTACTTTCGGGACTAGCCGCGACTACAATGAGCAGTTCTTC. Protein: CASSTFGTSRDYNEQFF. The full variable domain, in which reference TRBV19 and TRBJ2-1 provide the parts outside the CDR3, is DGGITQSPKYLFRKEGQNVTLSCEQNLNHDAMYWYRQDPGQGLRLIYYSQIVNDFQKGDIAEGYSVSREKKESFPLTVTSAQKNPTAFYLCASSTFGTSRDYNEQFFGPGTRLTVL.

This sequence joins TRBV11-2 and TRBJ1-3, with 7 bases matching TRBD1. Germline-derived CDR1 and CDR2 are SGHAT and FQNNGV. Trimming cost V 5 bases and J 4 bases; bases outside gene matches: 8. The CDR3 spans 15 residues. CDR3 nucleotide sequence: TGTGCCAGCAGCCTAGGGAGGGGGCCCGGAAACACCATATATTTT. Translated, it gives CASSLGRGPGNTIYF.

This clone was recorded a few times. Other nucleotide sequences from this sample produce the same CDR3. J is TRBJ2-2 and V is TRBV7-9; a weak D match, TRBD1 (5 bases). Germline V lookup: CDR1 SEHNR, CDR2 FQNEAQ (reference sequence). The CDR3 is 14 residues long. V lost 2 bases and J lost 1, with 5 bases in between. The CDR3 DNA reads TGTGCCAGCAGCTTAACAGGGAACACCGGGGAGCTGTTTTTT. This codes for CASSLTGNTGELFF.

The gene calls are TRBV30 and TRBJ2-7; 8 nucleotides line up with TRBD2. The CDR3 totals 13 residues. V shed 0 bases and J 2 bases; nucleotides not matched to a gene: 0. The V gene's germline CDR1 is GTSNPN and CDR2 SVGIG (reference sequence). The DNA of the CDR3 is TGTGCCTGGAGTGTAGCGGGAGCCTACGAGCAGTACTTC. Translating gives CAWSVAGAYEQYF.

J is TRBJ1-1 and V is TRBV10-3; TRBD1 aligns across 7 bases. The CDR3 runs 15 residues. Germline values: CDR1 ENHRY, CDR2 SYGVKD. V was clipped by 5 bases and J by 1 base; unmatched bases: 7. The CDR3 DNA reads TGTGCCATCAGTAGATCTGCAGGGGGGAACACTGAAGCTTTCTTT. Translating it yields CAISRSAGGNTEAFF.

This clone was detected only once. This chain connects TRBV4-2 to TRBJ1-5; 7 nucleotides agree with TRBD1. Germline CDR1 and CDR2: LGHNA and YNFKEQ. The junction had 10 bases not matched to a gene; V was cut back by 4 bases and J by 7 bases. This CDR3 comprises 15 residues. The CDR3 reads CASSPNRQGRQPQHF. The CDR3 DNA sequence: TGTGCCAGCAGCCCTAACCGACAGGGAAGACAGCCCCAGCATTTT.

This clone showed up just a few times. The J gene is TRBJ1-5, the V gene TRBV27, with no clear D. Germline-derived CDR1 and CDR2 are MNHEY and SMNVEV (reference sequence). The CDR3 runs 14 residues. The V gene lost 2 bases and the J gene lost 2 bases, with 7 bases spanning the gap. The CDR3 sequence: CASSLKGGNQPQHF. The CDR3 DNA reads TGTGCCAGCAGTTTAAAAGGTGGCAATCAGCCCCAGCATTTT.

This clone was observed many times. The chain is built from TRBV5-6 and TRBJ2-1; 11 bases are a match to TRBD2. CDR3 size: 14 residues. Unmatched junction bases numbered 3, after V lost 4 bases and J lost 6 bases. Germline CDR1 is SGHDT and CDR2 is YYEEEE. Here the CDR3 reads CASSLGLAANEQFF. In DNA, the CDR3 is TGTGCCAGCAGCCTGGGACTAGCGGCCAATGAGCAGTTCTTC.

The V and J genes are TRBV28 and TRBJ1-2; D is perhaps TRBD1 (5 bases). The germline gives CDR1 MDHEN, CDR2 SYDVKM. V gave up 2 bases and J gave up 4 bases, with 14 bases separating them. The CDR3 is 15 residues long. CDR3 residues: CASSLGAGRAYGYTF. The CDR3 DNA follows: TGTGCCAGCAGTTTAGGGGCAGGGAGGGCCTATGGCTACACCTTC.

The chain uses TRBV13 and TRBJ2-3; maybe TRBD2 (6 bases). From germline, CDR1 is PRHDT and CDR2 FYEKMQ (reference sequence). The ends were cut back, 7 bases at V and 5 bases at J, with 13 bases in the middle. This CDR3 is 13 amino acids long. The CDR3 DNA sequence: TGTGCCAGCACTCTAGAGGAGGGAGATACGCAGTATTTT. Amino acids: CASTLEEGDTQYF.

This clone was counted many times. The rearrangement links TRBV5-5 to TRBJ2-5; D call uncertain. Trimming shortened V by 1 base and J by 5 bases, and 9 bases separated the two germline ends. Germline V gene lookup returns CDR1 SGHKS and CDR2 YYEKEE (reference sequence). The CDR3 is 13 amino acids. CDR3 sequence reads: CASSLKGYETQYF. The CDR3 DNA sequence: TGTGCCAGCAGCTTGAAAGGGTACGAGACCCAGTACTTC.

The chain has TRBV15 and TRBJ2-3; 12 bases are shared with TRBD2. The CDR3 is 15 amino acids. Trimming removed 1 base from V and 9 bases from J; junction bases left unmatched: 5. Germline loops: CDR1 LNHNV, CDR2 YYDKDF (reference sequence). Written as DNA, the CDR3 is TGTGCCACCAGCAGAGCCGGGACTAGCGGGCTCACGCAGTATTTT. This translates into CATSRAGTSGLTQYF.

With regard to this clone: With a much larger clone just one base away, this may be a read error. The V gene is TRBV30, the J gene TRBJ1-3; possible D gene TRBD1, 5 bases. The germline V gene encodes CDR1 GTSNPN and CDR2 SVGIG (reference sequence). The CDR3 has 14 amino acids. The CDR3 DNA follows: TGTGCCGGGAGTGAAAGGGGATCTGGAAACACCATATATTTT. The encoded protein is CAGSERGSGNTIYF.

The chain has TRBV4-3 and TRBJ2-4; D may match TRBD1 or TRBD2 (5 bases each). V lost 1 base and J lost 1, with 11 bases in between. The CDR3 has 16 residues. From germline, CDR1 is LGHNA and CDR2 YSLEER. As DNA, the CDR3 is TGCGCCAGCAGCCAAGTGGACGGGACGGCCAAAAACATTCAGTACTTC. Amino acid sequence: CASSQVDGTAKNIQYF.

With respect to this clone: This sample also contains other DNA sequences that code for the same CDR3. This chain joins TRBV28 and TRBJ2-6, with D unclear. Germline V lookup: CDR1 MDHEN, CDR2 SYDVKM. V was pared by 6 bases and J by 0 bases, with 6 bases between. This CDR3 comprises 14 residues. The CDR3 DNA reads as TGTGCCAGCAGGGGATCCTCTGGGGCCAACGTCCTGACTTTC. Protein: CASRGSSGANVLTF.

The J gene is TRBJ2-3, the V gene TRBV28, with a weak D call TRBD2 (7 bases). With 7 bases removed from V and 4 bases from J, the gap between germline ends came to 21 bases. CDR3 length equals 16 residues. Germline V lookup: CDR1 MDHEN, CDR2 SYDVKM. Here the CDR3 DNA reads TGTGCCAGCACCTGGGGGCGGGAGAGGTTCCCAGATACGCAGTATTTT. Its protein product is CASTWGRERFPDTQYF.

The J gene is TRBJ2-1, the V gene TRBV7-6, with 9 bases lining up with TRBD2. CDR3 length: 15 amino acids. Unmatched junction bases numbered 2, after V lost 4 bases and J lost 1 base. The germline gives CDR1 SGHVS, CDR2 FNYEAQ. The CDR3 nucleotides are TGTGCCAGCAGCTCCCTAGCGGGATCCTACAATGAGCAGTTCTTC. Translation: CASSSLAGSYNEQFF.

This chain uses TRBV5-1 with TRBJ2-1; unclear D gene. Germline-derived CDR1 and CDR2 are SGHRS and YFSETQ. The V gene lost 0 bases and the J gene lost 6 bases, with 13 bases spanning the gap. The CDR3 is 15 amino acids. CDR3 bases: TGCGCCAGCAGCTTGGTAGTAGGTCCGGGCAATGAGCAGTTCTTC. Protein sequence: CASSLVVGPGNEQFF.

The chain has TRBV5-1 and TRBJ2-7, with 12 bases fitting TRBD2. This CDR3 spans 15 amino acids. Germline V gene data show CDR1 as SGHRS and CDR2 as YFSETQ. V was pared by 5 bases and J by 4 bases, with 7 bases of the junction left unmatched. The CDR3 is CASSPRLAGVYEQYF. In DNA form, the CDR3 reads TGCGCCAGCAGTCCCAGACTAGCGGGAGTTTACGAGCAGTACTTC. Full variable domain (missing parts from reference TRBV5-1 and TRBJ2-7): KAGVTQTPRYLIKTRGQQVTLSCSPISGHRSVSWYQQTPGQGLQFLFEYFSETQRNKGNFPGRFSGRQFSNSRSEMNVSTLELGDSALYLCASSPRLAGVYEQYFGPGTRLTVT.

This clone was picked up one time. Here the CDR3 DNA reads TGTGCCTGGAGTGTACAGGGCTACACAGATACGCAGTATTTT. It codes for CAWSVQGYTDTQYF. The chain links TRBV30 to TRBJ2-3; tentatively, D is TRBD1 (6 bases). Looked up from germline, CDR1 is GTSNPN and CDR2 is SVGIG (reference sequence). The ends were cut back, 0 bases at V and 2 bases at J, with 9 bases in the middle. The CDR3 is made up of 14 amino acids.

The genes are TRBV21-1 and TRBJ2-7; the D call in the table, TRBD1, was not verified against the DNA. TRBV21-1 is a pseudogene. The CDR3 sequence is 17 residues long. The chain's CDR3 is CASSNSAGQGPLYEQYF. CDR3 DNA: TGTGCCAGCAGCAACTCAGCGGGACAGGGTCCCCTCTACGAGCAGTACTTC.